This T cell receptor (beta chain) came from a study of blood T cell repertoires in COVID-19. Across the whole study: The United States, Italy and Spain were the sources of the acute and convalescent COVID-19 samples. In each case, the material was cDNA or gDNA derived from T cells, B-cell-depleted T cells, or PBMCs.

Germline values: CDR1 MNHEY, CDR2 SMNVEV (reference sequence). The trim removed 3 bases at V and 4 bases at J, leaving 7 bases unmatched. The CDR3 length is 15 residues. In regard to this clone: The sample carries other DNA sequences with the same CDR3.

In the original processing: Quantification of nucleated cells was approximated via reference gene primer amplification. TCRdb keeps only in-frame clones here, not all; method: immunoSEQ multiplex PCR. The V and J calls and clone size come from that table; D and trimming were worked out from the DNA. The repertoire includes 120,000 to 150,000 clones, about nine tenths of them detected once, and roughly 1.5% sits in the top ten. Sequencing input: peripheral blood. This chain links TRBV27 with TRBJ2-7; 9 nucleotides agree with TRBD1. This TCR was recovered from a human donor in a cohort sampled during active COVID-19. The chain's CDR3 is CASSLRGQGTYEQYF. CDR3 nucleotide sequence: TGTGCCAGCAGTTTGAGGGGACAGGGTACGTACGAGCAGTACTTC.